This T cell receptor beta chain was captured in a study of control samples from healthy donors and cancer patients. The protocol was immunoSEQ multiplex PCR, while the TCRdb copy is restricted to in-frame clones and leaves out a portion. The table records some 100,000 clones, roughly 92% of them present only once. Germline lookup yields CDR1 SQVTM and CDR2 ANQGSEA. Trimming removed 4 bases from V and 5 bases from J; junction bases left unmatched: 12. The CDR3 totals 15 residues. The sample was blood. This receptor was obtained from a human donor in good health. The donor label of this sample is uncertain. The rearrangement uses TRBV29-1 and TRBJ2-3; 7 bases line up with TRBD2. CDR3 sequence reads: CSVGVRGGMKDTQYF. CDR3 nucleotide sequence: TGCAGCGTTGGAGTGAGGGGAGGGATGAAAGATACGCAGTATTTT.